The entry below describes one T cell receptor (beta chain). Its specificity is not known. Between the trimmed V and J ends, which lost 6 bases and 1 base, there was a span of 6 bases. Per the germline V gene, CDR1 is MNHNS and CDR2 is SASEGT. The CDR3 totals 12 residues. PCR was performed using 60 Vbeta and 13 Jbeta primers. TCRdb's table, derived via immunoSEQ multiplex PCR, lists solely in-frame clones and lacks some. Here the sample spans about 150,000 clones, approximately 63% being singletons. This sample was included in a study of cytomegalovirus exposure and HLA in healthy donors. Study-wide points: In a later analysis, parvovirus B19, influenza, CMV and Epstein-Barr virus appeared linked to several top co-occurrence clusters. Prior analysis indicated that the majority of TCR beta V segments exhibited productivity approximately 87% or approximately 30% of the time. In vitro confirmation showed three CMV-associated chains to be CMV antigen specific.

The clonotype originates from a woman aged 55-75 years in good health and CMV-seropositive. Sequencing was carried out using PBMCs. The rearrangement links TRBV6-1 to TRBJ1-1; weak D call: TRBD1 (6 bases). CDR3 nucleotides: TGTGCCAGCAGACAGGGGAACACTGAAGCTTTCTTT. This sequence encodes CASRQGNTEAFF.